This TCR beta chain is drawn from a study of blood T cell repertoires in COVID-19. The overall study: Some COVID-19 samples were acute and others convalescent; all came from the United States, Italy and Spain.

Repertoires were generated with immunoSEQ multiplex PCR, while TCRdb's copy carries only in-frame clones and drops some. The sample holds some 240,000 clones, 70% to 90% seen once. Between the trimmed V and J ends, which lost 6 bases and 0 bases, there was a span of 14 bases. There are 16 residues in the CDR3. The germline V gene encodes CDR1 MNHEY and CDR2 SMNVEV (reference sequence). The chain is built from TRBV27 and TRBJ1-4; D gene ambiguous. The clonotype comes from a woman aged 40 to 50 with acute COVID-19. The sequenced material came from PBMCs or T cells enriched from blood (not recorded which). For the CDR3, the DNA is TGTGCCAGCAGGGAGACATGGGGAGCAACTAATGAAAAACTGTTTTTT. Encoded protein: CASRETWGATNEKLFF.